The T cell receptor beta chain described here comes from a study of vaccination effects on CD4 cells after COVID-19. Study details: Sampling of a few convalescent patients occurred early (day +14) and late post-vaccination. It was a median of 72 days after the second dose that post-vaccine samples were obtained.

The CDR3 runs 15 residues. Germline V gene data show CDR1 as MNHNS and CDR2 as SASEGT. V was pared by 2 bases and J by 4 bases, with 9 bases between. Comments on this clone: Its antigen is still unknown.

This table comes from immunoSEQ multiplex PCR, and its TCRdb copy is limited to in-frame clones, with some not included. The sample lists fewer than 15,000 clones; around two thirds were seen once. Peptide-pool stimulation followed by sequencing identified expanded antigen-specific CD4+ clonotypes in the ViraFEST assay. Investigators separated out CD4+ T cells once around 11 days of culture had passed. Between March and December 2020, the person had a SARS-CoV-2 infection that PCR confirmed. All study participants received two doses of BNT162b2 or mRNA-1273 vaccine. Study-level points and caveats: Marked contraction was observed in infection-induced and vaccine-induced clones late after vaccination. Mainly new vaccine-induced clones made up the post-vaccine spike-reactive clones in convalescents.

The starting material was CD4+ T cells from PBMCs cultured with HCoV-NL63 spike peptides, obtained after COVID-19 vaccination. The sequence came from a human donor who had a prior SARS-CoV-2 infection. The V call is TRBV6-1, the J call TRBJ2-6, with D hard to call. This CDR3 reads CASSERVTGANVLTF. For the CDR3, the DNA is TGTGCCAGCAGTGAACGGGTCACCGGGGCCAACGTCCTGACTTTC.